The source of this T cell receptor beta chain is a study of beta chain features in type 1 diabetes. Across the whole study: Over all samples combined, some 110 million sorted cells were examined.

Trimming took off 2 bases at V and 3 bases at J, with 17 bases between the two ends. In germline, CDR1 is MNHEY, CDR2 SVGAGI. The CDR3 runs 16 residues. A remark on this clone: The antigen remains unidentified.

Study outcomes and limitations: Type 1 diabetes patients showed a moderate but significant shortening of TCRB CDR3s in all four CD4+ subsets. Since sequencing was performed on cDNA, cells with high TCR expression could be over-represented.

Reverse transcription of all isolated RNA meant that expressed TCRB transcripts were sequenced. Profiled with immunoSEQ multiplex PCR; TCRdb holds only in-frame clones, not every one. This sample has 640,000 or so clones; around an eighth occur once, and the top ten carry just under 0.04%. Sequencing used naive CD4+ T cells from blood. The chain links TRBV6-5 to TRBJ2-7; D is perhaps TRBD1 (5 bases). The receptor comes from a man aged 18 to 30 with type 1 diabetes. The CDR3 loop is CASSYGHGPGVYEQYF. CDR3 bases: TGTGCCAGCAGTTACGGACACGGGCCCGGTGTCTACGAGCAGTACTTC.